The 19 T cell receptor beta chains below were found in one sample sequenced in a study of blood T cell repertoires in COVID-19. Measured with immunoSEQ multiplex PCR; TCRdb has only the in-frame clones, and not every one. The sample comprises roughly 170,000 clones, around four fifths of which are singletons, and 3.6% rests with the top ten. The sequencing input was PBMCs or T cells enriched from blood (not recorded which). Source of these receptors: a woman aged 50 to 65 in a cohort exposed to, infected with or recovered from COVID-19 (not recorded which).

The chain joins TRBV7-6 to TRBJ1-2; 8 bases agree with TRBD1. V gave up 5 bases and J gave up 1 base; unmatched junction bases: 6. The CDR3 contains 15 residues. Germline-derived CDR1 and CDR2 are SGHVS and FNYEAQ. The DNA for the CDR3 is TGTGCCAGCAGCCGCGGGACAGGATTTAACTATGGCTACACCTTC. Protein sequence: CASSRGTGFNYGYTF.

The gene calls are TRBV9 and TRBJ1-1; D unclear. CDR3 length: 14 residues. CDR1 SGDLS and CDR2 YYNGEE come from the germline V gene. V shed 2 bases and J shed 1 base, with 9 bases lying between them. The CDR3 DNA reads TGTGCCAGCAGCGTCCGTGGAGAGAACACTGAAGCTTTCTTT. Amino acids: CASSVRGENTEAFF.

V gene TRBV5-4 combines with J gene TRBJ2-7, with TRBD2 identical over 9 bases. The V gene's germline CDR1 is SGHNT and CDR2 YYREEE (reference sequence). J lost 7 bases, V lost 2 bases, and 7 bases had no gene match. CDR3 length equals 14 residues. Here the CDR3 reads CASSFGRGGEEQYF. CDR3 sequence (DNA): TGTGCCAGCAGCTTTGGGCGGGGGGGCGAGGAGCAGTACTTC.

V usage is TRBV7-2 and J usage is TRBJ2-1; 9 nucleotides line up with TRBD2. With 5 bases clipped from V and 5 bases from J, the junction kept 10 bases outside the gene matches. The CDR3 runs to 16 residues. Germline V gives CDR1 SGHTA, CDR2 FQGNSA. The CDR3 sequence is CASSPLGLAPDNEQFF. The DNA of the CDR3 is TGTGCCAGCAGCCCACTCGGACTAGCGCCAGACAATGAGCAGTTCTTC.

V usage is TRBV5-5 and J usage is TRBJ2-1, with TRBD1 matching over 12 bases. The CDR3 spans 16 residues. V was clipped by 2 bases and J by 7 bases; unmatched bases: 7. Germline V gives CDR1 SGHKS, CDR2 YYEKEE (reference sequence). In nucleotides, the CDR3 is TGTGCCAGCAGCTTCGCGGGACAGGGGGCTCAAAATGAGCAGTTCTTC. This codes for CASSFAGQGAQNEQFF.

The CDR3 sequence: CASATSGRYNEQFF. DNA of the CDR3: TGTGCCAGCGCCACTAGCGGGAGGTACAATGAGCAGTTCTTC. The V and J genes are TRBV6-5 and TRBJ2-1; 12 nucleotides agree with TRBD2. V shed 8 bases, J shed 4 bases, and the junction held 3 bases outside the gene matches. Looked up from germline, CDR1 is MNHEY and CDR2 is SVGAGI. CDR3 length equals 14 residues.

The CDR3 DNA is TGTGCCAGCAGCCAAGATCAGGGGGCGAGTGGAAACACCATATATTTT. The encoded protein is CASSQDQGASGNTIYF. The V gene is TRBV3-1 (or the pseudogene TRBV3-2), the J gene TRBJ1-3, with TRBD1 matching over 8 bases. Germline loops: CDR1 LGHDT, CDR2 YNNKEL (reference sequence). J gave up 3 bases and V 0 bases, and 4 bases lay outside the gene matches. The CDR3 is made up of 16 amino acids.

The chain joins TRBV5-1 to TRBJ2-1; 12 nucleotides line up with TRBD2. V lost 1 base, J lost 4 bases, and 6 bases stayed unmatched. CDR1 is SGHRS, CDR2 YFSETQ, per germline. The CDR3 is 17 residues long. CDR3 amino acids: CASSLRSSGRGYNEQFF. The CDR3 region has the DNA TGCGCCAGCAGCTTGAGGTCTAGCGGGAGGGGGTACAATGAGCAGTTCTTC.

The chain joins TRBV4-3 to TRBJ1-1, with D tentatively TRBD1 (6 bases). This CDR3 is built from 14 residues. The germline CDR1 and CDR2 sequences are LGHNA and YSLEER. V shed 0 bases and J shed 4 bases, with 9 bases lying between them. CDR3 DNA: TGCGCCAGCAGCCAAGATCGAGGGGGCACTGAAGCTTTCTTT. Translating gives CASSQDRGGTEAFF.

The rearrangement joins TRBV5-4 to TRBJ2-7; possibly TRBD1 for D (6 bases). Trimming took off 4 bases at V and 0 bases at J, with 14 bases between the two ends. CDR3 length: 15 residues. In germline, CDR1 is SGHNT, CDR2 YYREEE (reference sequence). CDR3 nucleotide sequence: TGTGCCAGCAGCCTCGACAGGTCCGGCTCCTACGAGCAGTACTTC. This translates into CASSLDRSGSYEQYF. Based on the CDR3 plus reference TRBV5-4 and TRBJ2-7, the full variable domain is ETGVTQSPTHLIKTRGQQVTLRCSSQSGHNTVSWYQQALGQGPQFIFQYYREEENGRGNFPPRFSGLQFPNYSSELNVNALELDDSALYLCASSLDRSGSYEQYFGPGTRLTVT.

V and J are TRBV2 and TRBJ1-2, with D possibly TRBD1 on 5 matching bases. This CDR3 has 14 residues. Looked up from germline, CDR1 is SNHLY and CDR2 is FYNNEI. With 6 bases removed from V and 2 bases from J, the gap between germline ends came to 13 bases. CDR3 coding DNA: TGTGCCAGCAGCGACCCCCAGGGAAACTATGGCTACACCTTC. Protein sequence: CASSDPQGNYGYTF.

The chain recombines TRBV28 with TRBJ2-1, with 7 bases matching TRBD1. V dropped 6 bases and J dropped 3; count of bases not matched to a gene: 8. The CDR3 extends over 15 amino acids. Germline CDR1 is MDHEN and CDR2 is SYDVKM. CDR3 protein: CASSSDRAGYNEQFF. CDR3 DNA sequence: TGTGCCAGCAGCTCAGACAGGGCCGGCTACAATGAGCAGTTCTTC.

The rearrangement links TRBV5-5 to TRBJ2-1, with D perhaps matching TRBD2 (5 bases). Germline values: CDR1 SGHKS, CDR2 YYEKEE (reference sequence). The CDR3 extends over 11 amino acids. V was cut by 3 bases and J by 15 bases, with 13 bases left in between. The CDR3 loop reads CASSYKKEGFF. In nucleotides, the CDR3 is TGTGCCAGCAGCTACAAAAAAGAGGGGTTCTTC. Filled out from reference TRBV5-5 and TRBJ2-1, the complete variable domain reads DAGVTQSPTHLIKTRGQQVTLRCSPISGHKSVSWYQQVLGQGPQFIFQYYEKEERGRGNFPDRFSARQFPNYSSELNVNALLLGDSALYLCASSYKKEGFFGPGTRLTVL.

The CDR3, as DNA: TGTGCCACCAGCAGAGATCCTAGCGGGGGGGCATATGGGGCCAACGTCCTGACTTTC. Protein product: CATSRDPSGGAYGANVLTF. The chain employs TRBV15 and TRBJ2-6; the match to TRBD2 covers 12 bases. The V and J ends lost 0 bases and 3 bases, in that order; junction bases with no gene match: 6. Germline lookup yields CDR1 LNHNV and CDR2 YYDKDF (reference sequence). The CDR3 is 19 amino acids.

The V call is TRBV19, the J call TRBJ2-3; 8 nucleotides align to TRBD1. V gave up 9 bases and J gave up 0 bases; unmatched junction bases: 8. Germline CDR1 is LNHDA and CDR2 is SQIVND (reference sequence). The CDR3 totals 15 residues. In DNA, the CDR3 is TGTGCCAGCATACCCACAGGGGGTAGCACAGATACGCAGTATTTT. Translating gives CASIPTGGSTDTQYF.

The rearrangement joins TRBV28 to TRBJ2-1; 7 bases match TRBD1. CDR3 length: 16 amino acids. In germline, CDR1 is MDHEN, CDR2 SYDVKM. Trimming cost V 1 base and J 5 bases; bases outside gene matches: 8. CDR3 amino acids: CASSLSPGQINNEQFF. Here the CDR3 DNA reads TGTGCCAGCAGTTTATCCCCGGGACAGATAAACAATGAGCAGTTCTTC.

The V and J genes are TRBV9 and TRBJ1-2; a weak D match, TRBD1 (6 bases). Trimming shortened V by 2 bases and J by 8 bases, and 19 bases separated the two germline ends. The germline CDR1 and CDR2 sequences are SGDLS and YYNGEE. This CDR3 region has 15 residues. The CDR3 DNA reads as TGTGCCAGCAGCGTGTGGACAGCGTCCCTTGGGGGCTACACCTTC. Its protein product is CASSVWTASLGGYTF.

On this clone: The sample holds other DNA sequences that translate to the same CDR3. The genes are TRBV5-6 and TRBJ2-3; 7 bases line up with TRBD1. The junction had 1 base not matched to a gene; V was cut back by 2 bases and J by 1 base. The length of the CDR3 is 14 residues. Germline V lookup: CDR1 SGHDT, CDR2 YYEEEE. DNA of the CDR3: TGTGCCAGCAGCTTCGGACAGGGCACAGATACGCAGTATTTT. Translation: CASSFGQGTDTQYF.

The chain links TRBV6-5 to TRBJ1-2, with 7 bases identical to TRBD1. The V gene end was trimmed by 6 bases and the J gene end by 7 bases; junction bases not matched to a gene: 8. This CDR3 has 13 amino acids. Germline V CDR1 and CDR2: MNHEY, SVGAGI. In nucleotides, the CDR3 is TGTGCCAGCAGATCGACAACAGGGGTTGGCTACACCTTC. This gives the protein CASRSTTGVGYTF.